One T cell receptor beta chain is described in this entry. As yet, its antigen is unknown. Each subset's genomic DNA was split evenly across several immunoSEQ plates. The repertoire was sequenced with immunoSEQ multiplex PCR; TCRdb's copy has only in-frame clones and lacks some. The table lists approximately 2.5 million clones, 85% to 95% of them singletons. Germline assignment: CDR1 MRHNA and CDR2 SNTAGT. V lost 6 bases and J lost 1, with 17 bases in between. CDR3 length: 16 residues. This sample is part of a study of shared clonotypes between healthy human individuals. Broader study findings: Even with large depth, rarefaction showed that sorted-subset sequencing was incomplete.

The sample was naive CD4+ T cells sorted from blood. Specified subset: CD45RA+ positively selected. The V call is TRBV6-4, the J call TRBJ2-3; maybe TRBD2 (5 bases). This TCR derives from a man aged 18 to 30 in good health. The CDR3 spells CASSRGFGVGTDTQYF. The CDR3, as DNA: TGTGCCAGCAGCCGCGGGTTTGGGGTTGGCACAGATACGCAGTATTTT.